The T cell receptor beta chain described here comes from a study of T cells after yellow fever vaccination. V lost 6 bases to trimming and J lost 10 bases; unmatched junction nucleotides: 2. This CDR3 has 10 residues. The V gene's germline CDR1 is MGHDK and CDR2 SYGVNS. The table lists this clonotype with many counts. Via MiXCR, TCRdb re-called the 5' RACE reads, giving one row per CDR3 protein. The table shows about 210,000 distinct CDR3 sequences, with roughly 6.3% occurring only once. This receptor was taken from a man younger than 45 who received the YFV17D yellow fever vaccine. This chain joins TRBV25-1 and TRBJ1-1; 7 nucleotides line up with TRBD1. Specimen: CD4+ T cells sorted from PBMCs, collected on the day of the yellow fever booster vaccination. The CDR3 DNA follows: TGTGCCAGCAGAGCAGGGGGAGCTTTCTTT. Protein sequence: CASRAGGAFF.